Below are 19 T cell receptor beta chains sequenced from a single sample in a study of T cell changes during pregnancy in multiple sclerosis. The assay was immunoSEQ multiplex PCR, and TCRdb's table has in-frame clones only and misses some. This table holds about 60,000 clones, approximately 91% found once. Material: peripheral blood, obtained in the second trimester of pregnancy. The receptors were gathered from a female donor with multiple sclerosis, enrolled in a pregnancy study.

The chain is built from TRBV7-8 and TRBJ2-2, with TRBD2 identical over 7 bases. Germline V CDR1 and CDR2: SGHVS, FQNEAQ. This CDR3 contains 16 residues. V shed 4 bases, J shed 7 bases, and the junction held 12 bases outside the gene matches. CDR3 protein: CASSYGRGGRIGELFF. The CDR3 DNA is TGTGCCAGCAGCTACGGCCGCGGGGGTCGAATCGGGGAGCTGTTTTTT.

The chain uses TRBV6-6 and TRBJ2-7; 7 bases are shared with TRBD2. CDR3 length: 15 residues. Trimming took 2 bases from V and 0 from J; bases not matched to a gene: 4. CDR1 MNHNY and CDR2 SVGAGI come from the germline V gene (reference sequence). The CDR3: CASSYAGGGSYEQYF. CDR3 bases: TGTGCCAGCAGTTACGCGGGCGGGGGCTCCTACGAGCAGTACTTC.

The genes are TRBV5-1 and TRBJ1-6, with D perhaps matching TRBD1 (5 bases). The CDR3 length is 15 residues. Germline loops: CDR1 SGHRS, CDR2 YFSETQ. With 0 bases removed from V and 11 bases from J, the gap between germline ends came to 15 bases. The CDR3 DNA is TGCGCCAGCAGCTTGGGGGGGGAAGGTCGGGCACCCCTCCACTTT. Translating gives CASSLGGEGRAPLHF.

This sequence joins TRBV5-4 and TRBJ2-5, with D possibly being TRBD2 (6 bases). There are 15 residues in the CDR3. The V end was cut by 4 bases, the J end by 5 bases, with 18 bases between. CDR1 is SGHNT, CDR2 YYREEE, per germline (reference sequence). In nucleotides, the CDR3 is TGTGCCAGCAGCCCCCGCTTGGACGGAGGGGAGACCCAGTACTTC. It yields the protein CASSPRLDGGETQYF.

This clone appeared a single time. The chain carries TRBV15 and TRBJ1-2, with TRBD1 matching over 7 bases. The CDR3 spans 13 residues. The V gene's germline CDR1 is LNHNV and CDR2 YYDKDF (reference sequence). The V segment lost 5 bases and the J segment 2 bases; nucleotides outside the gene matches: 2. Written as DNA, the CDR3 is TGTGCCACCAGCGTGGGACAGAACTATGGCTACACCTTC. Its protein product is CATSVGQNYGYTF.

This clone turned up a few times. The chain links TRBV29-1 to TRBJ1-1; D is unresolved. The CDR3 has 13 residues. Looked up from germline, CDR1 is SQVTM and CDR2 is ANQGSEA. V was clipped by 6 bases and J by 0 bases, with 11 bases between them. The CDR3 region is CSVIGMVNTEAFF. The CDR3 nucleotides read TGCAGCGTCATCGGGATGGTGAACACTGAAGCTTTCTTT.

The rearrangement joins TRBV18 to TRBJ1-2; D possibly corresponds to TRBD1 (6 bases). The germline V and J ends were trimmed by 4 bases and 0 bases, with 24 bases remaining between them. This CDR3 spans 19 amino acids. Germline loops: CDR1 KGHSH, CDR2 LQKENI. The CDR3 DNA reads TGTGCCAGCTCACTCAGGGGCCTCGCAGGGACGTTGACTAACTATGGCTACACCTTC. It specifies CASSLRGLAGTLTNYGYTF.

CDR3 sequence reads: CASSESLGGGYTDTQYF. The DNA of the CDR3 is TGTGCCAGCAGTGAAAGTCTCGGCGGGGGGTACACAGATACGCAGTATTTT. The rearrangement joins TRBV6-1 to TRBJ2-3; 8 nucleotides line up with TRBD2. Germline V lookup: CDR1 MNHNS, CDR2 SASEGT. The CDR3 covers 17 residues. With 2 bases clipped from V and 2 bases from J, the junction kept 9 bases outside the gene matches.

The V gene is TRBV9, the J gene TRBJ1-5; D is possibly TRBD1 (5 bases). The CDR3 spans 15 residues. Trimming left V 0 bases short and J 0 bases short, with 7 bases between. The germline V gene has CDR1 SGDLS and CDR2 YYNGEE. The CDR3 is CASSVGGYSNQPQHF. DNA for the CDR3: TGTGCCAGCAGCGTAGGGGGCTATAGCAATCAGCCCCAGCATTTT.

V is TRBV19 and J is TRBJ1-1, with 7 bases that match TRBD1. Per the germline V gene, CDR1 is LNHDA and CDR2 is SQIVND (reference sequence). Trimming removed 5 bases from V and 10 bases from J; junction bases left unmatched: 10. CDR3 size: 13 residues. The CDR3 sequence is CASSPTGRRVAFF. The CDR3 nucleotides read TGTGCCAGTAGTCCGACAGGGAGAAGAGTAGCTTTCTTT.

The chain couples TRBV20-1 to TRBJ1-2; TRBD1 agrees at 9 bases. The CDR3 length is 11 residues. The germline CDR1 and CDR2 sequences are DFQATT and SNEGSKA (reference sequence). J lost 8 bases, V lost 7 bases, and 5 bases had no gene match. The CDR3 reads CSGYGTGGYTF. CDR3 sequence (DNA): TGCAGTGGATACGGGACAGGGGGCTACACCTTC.

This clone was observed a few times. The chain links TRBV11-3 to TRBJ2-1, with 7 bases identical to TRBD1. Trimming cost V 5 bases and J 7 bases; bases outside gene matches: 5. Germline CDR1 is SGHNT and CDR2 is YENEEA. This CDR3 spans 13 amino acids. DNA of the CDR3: TGTGCCAGCAGCACAGGGGTTGGGAATGAGCAGTTCTTC. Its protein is CASSTGVGNEQFF.

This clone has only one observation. The CDR3 here is CASSAGLEEDFSNQPQHF. CDR3 bases: TGTGCCAGTTCCGCAGGGTTGGAAGAAGACTTTAGCAATCAGCCCCAGCATTTT. The chain employs TRBV19 and TRBJ1-5, with a weak D call TRBD1 (5 bases). Trimming pared 8 bases from V and 0 bases from J, leaving 23 bases between. Germline lookup yields CDR1 LNHDA and CDR2 SQIVND (reference sequence). The CDR3 is made up of 18 amino acids.

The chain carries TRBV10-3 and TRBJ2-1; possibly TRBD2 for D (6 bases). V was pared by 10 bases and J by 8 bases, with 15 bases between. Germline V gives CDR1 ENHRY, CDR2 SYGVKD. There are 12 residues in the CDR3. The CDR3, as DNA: TGTGCCACCGGTGGCGGGAAGGATGAGCAGTTCTTC. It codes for CATGGGKDEQFF.

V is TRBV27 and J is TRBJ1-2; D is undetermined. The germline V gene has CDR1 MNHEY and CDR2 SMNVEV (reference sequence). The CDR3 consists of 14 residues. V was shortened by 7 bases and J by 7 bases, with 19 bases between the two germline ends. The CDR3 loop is CASNPRAGELGYTF. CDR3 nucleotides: TGTGCCAGCAACCCGCGGGCAGGAGAGCTTGGCTACACCTTC.

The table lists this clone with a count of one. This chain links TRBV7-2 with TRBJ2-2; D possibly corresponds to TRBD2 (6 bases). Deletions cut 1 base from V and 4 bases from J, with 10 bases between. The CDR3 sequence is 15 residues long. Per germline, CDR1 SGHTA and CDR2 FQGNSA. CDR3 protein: CASSLGAGFTGELFF. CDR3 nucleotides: TGTGCCAGCAGCTTAGGGGCGGGGTTCACCGGGGAGCTGTTTTTT. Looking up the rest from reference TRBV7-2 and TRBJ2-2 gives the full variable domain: GAGVSQSPSNKVTEKGKDVELRCDPISGHTALYWYRQSLGQGLEFLIYFQGNSAPDKSGLPSDRFSAERTGGSVSTLTIQRTQQEDSAVYLCASSLGAGFTGELFFGEGSRLTVL.

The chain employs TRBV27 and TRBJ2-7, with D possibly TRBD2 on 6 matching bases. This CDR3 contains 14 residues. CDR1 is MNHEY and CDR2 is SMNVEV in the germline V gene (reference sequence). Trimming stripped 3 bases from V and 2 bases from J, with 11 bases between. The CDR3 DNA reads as TGTGCCAGCAGTTTCGGGGGTACCCCCTACGAGCAGTACTTC. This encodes CASSFGGTPYEQYF.

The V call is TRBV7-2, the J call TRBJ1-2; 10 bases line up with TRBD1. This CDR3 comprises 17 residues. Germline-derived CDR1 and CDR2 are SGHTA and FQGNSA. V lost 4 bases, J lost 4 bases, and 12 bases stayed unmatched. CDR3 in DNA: TGTGCCAGCAGCTCCGATACAGGGACAGGGGCCATCTATGGCTACACCTTC. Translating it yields CASSSDTGTGAIYGYTF.

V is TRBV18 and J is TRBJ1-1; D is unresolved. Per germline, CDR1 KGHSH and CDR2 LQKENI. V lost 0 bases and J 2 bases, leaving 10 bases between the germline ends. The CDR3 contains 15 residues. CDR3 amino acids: CASSPPGGGNTEAFF. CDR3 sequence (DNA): TGTGCCAGCTCACCACCGGGAGGAGGAAACACTGAAGCTTTCTTT.